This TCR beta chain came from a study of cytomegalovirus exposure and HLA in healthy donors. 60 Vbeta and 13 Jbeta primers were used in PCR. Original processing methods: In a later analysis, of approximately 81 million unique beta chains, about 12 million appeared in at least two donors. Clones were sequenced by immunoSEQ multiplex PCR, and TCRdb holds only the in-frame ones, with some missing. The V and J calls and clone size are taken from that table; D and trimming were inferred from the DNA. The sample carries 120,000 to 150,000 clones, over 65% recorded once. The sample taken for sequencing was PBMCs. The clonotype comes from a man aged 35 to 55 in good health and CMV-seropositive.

The CDR3 loop is CASRPTGGYEQYF. In DNA, the CDR3 is TGTGCCAGCAGGCCGACAGGGGGCTACGAGCAGTACTTC. This chain joins TRBV6-5 and TRBJ2-7; TRBD1 aligns across 9 bases. CDR1 is MNHEY, CDR2 SVGAGI, per germline. V lost 6 bases to trimming and J lost 3 bases; unmatched junction nucleotides: 3. The CDR3 length is 13 residues.